This T cell receptor beta chain came from a study of blood T cell repertoires in COVID-19. For the study at large: T cells, B-cell-depleted T cells, or PBMCs supplied cDNA or gDNA.

The V and J ends lost 3 bases and 5 bases respectively, with 5 bases between them. Germline values: CDR1 WNHNN, CDR2 SYGVQD (reference sequence). The CDR3 sequence is 11 residues long. How the authors handled the data: From reference gene primer amplification, estimates of nucleated cell counts were derived. The assay was immunoSEQ multiplex PCR, and TCRdb's table has in-frame clones only and misses some. From that table come the V and J calls and clone size; the DNA was used to work out D and trimming. The data contain fewer than 200,000 clones, around 85% of them singletons. This clonotype was obtained from a woman aged 60-70 years with acute or convalescent COVID-19. The genes are TRBV10-1 and TRBJ2-7; D gene uncertain. The sequencing input was peripheral blood. The CDR3 DNA reads as TGCGCCAGCAGTGACCAGAACGAGCAGTACTTC. It specifies CASSDQNEQYF.